A single sample gave rise to the 2 T cell receptor beta chains below, sequenced in a study of CD8 T cells in Susac syndrome. Random hexamers were used to reverse transcribe an amount of about 0.45 to 1 ug RNA. TCRdb fed the immunoSEQ multiplex PCR reads into MiXCR, producing one record per CDR3 protein. The sample shows around 160,000 distinct CDR3 sequences, approximately 92% of them seen only once. The sample comprised CD4+ T cells from PBMCs. These receptors originate from a human donor in good health.

The V gene is TRBV18, the J gene TRBJ2-5, with D hard to call. This CDR3 is built from 14 residues. The germline gives CDR1 KGHSH, CDR2 LQKENI. V was clipped by 0 bases and J by 4 bases, with 9 bases between them. DNA for the CDR3: TGTGCCAGCTCACCACCGAGCTTTGTAGAGACCCAGTACTTC. This translates into CASSPPSFVETQYF. Drawing the rest from reference TRBV18 and TRBJ2-5, the complete variable domain is NAGVMQNPRHLVRRRGQEARLRCSPMKGHSHVYWYRQLPEEGLKFMVYLQKENIIDESGMPKERFSAEFPKEGPSILRIQQVVRGDSAAYFCASSPPSFVETQYFGPGTRLLVL.

V usage is TRBV7-3 and J usage is TRBJ2-2; D might be TRBD1 (6 bases). Per the germline V gene, CDR1 is SGHTA and CDR2 is FQGTGA. This CDR3 is built from 12 residues. V was clipped by 5 bases and J by 6 bases, with 7 bases between them. This CDR3 is CASSEGAGELFF. The CDR3 DNA reads as TGTGCCAGCAGCGAGGGGGCCGGGGAGCTGTTTTTT.